The present T cell receptor beta chain was sequenced within a study of T cell changes during pregnancy in multiple sclerosis. Produced via immunoSEQ multiplex PCR; TCRdb's table is partial and in-frame only. The sample yields around 33,000 clones, roughly 94% seen once. The specimen was CD4+ T cells from peripheral blood mononuclear cells, collected after pregnancy. This TCR was sampled from a female donor with multiple sclerosis, enrolled in a pregnancy study.

CDR3 protein: CASRPDRYEQYF. In nucleotides, the CDR3 is TGTGCCAGCAGGCCGGACAGGTACGAGCAGTACTTC. The chain links TRBV2 to TRBJ2-7, with 7 nucleotides matching TRBD1. Germline CDR1 SNHLY, CDR2 FYNNEI. V lost 6 bases, J lost 4 bases, and 3 bases stayed unmatched. This CDR3 region has 12 residues.